This TCR beta chain stems from a study of cytomegalovirus exposure and HLA in healthy donors. As concerns this clone: Antigen specificity is unknown.

The PCR ran on 60 Vbeta and 13 Jbeta primers. Profiled with immunoSEQ multiplex PCR; TCRdb holds only in-frame clones, not every one. The table shows about 160,000 clones, with less than 90% occurring only once. With V trimmed by 1 base and J by 5 bases, 1 base remained unmatched. The V gene's germline CDR1 is LGHNT and CDR2 FRNRAP. The CDR3 loop spans 13 amino acids. General study findings and limits: TCR beta V- and J-gene trimming, according to a later analysis, was linked to a missense DCLRE1C variant. The likely origin of a cluster of highly shared sequence variants was a sequencing artifact. Reported findings show TCR beta sequences accurately forecast HLA-A and HLA-B alleles in most subjects.

V and J are TRBV12-5 and TRBJ2-5; TRBD1 matches at 7 bases. The source is a man between 25 and 39 years old in good health and CMV-seronegative. The sequenced material came from PBMCs. DNA of the CDR3: TGTGCTAGTGGTTTGGACAGGGGCGAGACCCAGTACTTC. Its protein is CASGLDRGETQYF. Using reference TRBV12-5 and TRBJ2-5 for the parts outside the CDR3, the full variable domain is DARVTQTPRHKVTEMGQEVTMRCQPILGHNTVFWYRQTMMQGLELLAYFRNRAPLDDSGMPKDRFSAEMPDATLATLKIQPSEPRDSAVYFCASGLDRGETQYFGPGTRLLVL.